The clone carrying this T cell receptor beta chain appeared a few times. This clone may be a read error of a much larger clone one base away. The data belong to a study of T cells in Graves' hyperthyroidism and ophthalmopathy. Researchers took RNA transcripts and amplified the TCR beta CDR3 regions from them. In the first-round RT-PCR of the TCR CDR3, the HTBI primer set was used. TCRdb passed the multiplex PCR reads through MiXCR, listing each CDR3 protein once. The profile shows about 500,000 distinct CDR3 sequences, roughly 18% of them singletons. The sample was blood. The sequence was collected from a woman between 18 and 29 years old with Graves' ophthalmopathy.

The CDR3: CASSGTSGRTDTQYF. DNA of the CDR3: TGTGCCAGCAGCGGGACTAGCGGGAGAACAGATACGCAGTATTTT. The rearrangement links TRBV9 to TRBJ2-3; TRBD2 aligns across 13 bases. V trimming: 3 bases; J trimming: 3 bases; junction bases outside the gene matches: 1. Germline V CDR1 and CDR2: SGDLS, YYNGEE. CDR3 length: 15 amino acids.